This TCR beta chain came from a study of control samples from healthy donors and cancer patients. Clones were read by immunoSEQ multiplex PCR, and TCRdb kept only the in-frame ones, dropping some. The data show approximately 100,000 clones, with roughly 89% seen just once and about 3% held by the top ten. The CDR3 sequence is 16 residues long. The germline V and J ends were trimmed by 5 bases and 4 bases, with 15 bases remaining between them. CDR1 and CDR2 (germline): SGHVS, FQNEAQ. The TCR originated in a human donor in good health. The donor label of this sample is uncertain. The rearrangement uses TRBV7-8 and TRBJ1-6; perhaps TRBD1 as D (5 bases). What was sequenced was blood. CDR3 amino acids: CASSNRAGLYNSPLHF. CDR3 sequence (DNA): TGTGCCAGCAGCAACCGTGCGGGGCTTTATAATTCACCCCTCCACTTT.